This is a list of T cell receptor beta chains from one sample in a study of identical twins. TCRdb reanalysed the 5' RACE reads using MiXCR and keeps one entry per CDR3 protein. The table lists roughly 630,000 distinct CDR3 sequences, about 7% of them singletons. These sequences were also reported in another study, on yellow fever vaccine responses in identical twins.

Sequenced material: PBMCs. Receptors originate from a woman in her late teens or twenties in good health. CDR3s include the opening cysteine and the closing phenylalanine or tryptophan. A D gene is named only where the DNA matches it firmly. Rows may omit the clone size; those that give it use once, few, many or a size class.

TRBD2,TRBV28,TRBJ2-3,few,TGTGCCAGCACCCCGAACTTTGTAGCGGGCCTCACAGATACGCAGTATTTT,CASTPNFVAGLTDTQYF
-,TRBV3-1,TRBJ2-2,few,TGTGCCAGCAGCCAAGAACAATTTGCCGGGGAGCTGTTTTTT,CASSQEQFAGELFF
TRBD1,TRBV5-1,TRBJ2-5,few,TGCGCCAGCAGCTCCAGATTCCCGGGACAGGGTGTACGGGAGACCCAGTACTTC,CASSSRFPGQGVRETQYF
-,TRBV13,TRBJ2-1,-,TGTGCCAGCAGCCCCTCGCGGCAGGCCGTAGAGCAGTTCTTC,CASSPSRQAVEQFF
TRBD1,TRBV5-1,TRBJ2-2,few,TGCGCCACATCGCTAAAGACAGGGCCGAGGGAAAAAACCGGGGAGCTGTTTTTT,CATSLKTGPREKTGELFF
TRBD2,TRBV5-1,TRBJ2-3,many,TGCGCCAGCGCAAGCGGGGGTCTCCGGGATACGCAGTATTTT,CASASGGLRDTQYF
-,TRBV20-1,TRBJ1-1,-,TGCAGTGCTAGAGAGGTTGGACTAGGGAGGGGAGCTTTCTTT,CSAREVGLGRGAFF
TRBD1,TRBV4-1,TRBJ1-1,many,TGCGCCAGCAGCCCCCCCGGAGACAGGGTGAACACTGAAGCTTTCTTT,CASSPPGDRVNTEAFF
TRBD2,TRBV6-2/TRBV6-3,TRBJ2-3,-,TGTGCCAGCACCGAAGGCGGGCTAGCGGGAGGAGATACGCAGTATTTT,CASTEGGLAGGDTQYF
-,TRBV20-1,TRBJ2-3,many,TGCAGTGCTAGAGATCCCGCGGGCACAGATACGCAGTATTTT,CSARDPAGTDTQYF
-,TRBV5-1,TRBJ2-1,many,TGCGCCAGCAGCTTGTCCCTATCGTATGAGCAGTTCTTC,CASSLSLSYEQFF
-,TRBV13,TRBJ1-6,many,TGTGCCAGCAGCTCCCAGGACCGGCGGAATTCACCCCTCCACTTT,CASSSQDRRNSPLHF
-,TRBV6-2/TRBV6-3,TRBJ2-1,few,TGTGCCAGCAGTTACGTCTACAATGAGCAGTTCTTC,CASSYVYNEQFF
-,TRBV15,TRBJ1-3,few,TGTGCCACCAGCAGCTCCGGGATCTCTGGAAACACCATATATTTT,CATSSSGISGNTIYF
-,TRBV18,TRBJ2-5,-,TGTGCCAGCTCACTCAACTTGGAGACCCAGTACTTC,CASSLNLETQYF
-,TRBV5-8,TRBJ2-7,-,TGTGCCAGCGGCCTCAGGGTAGGCTACGAGCAGTACTTC,CASGLRVGYEQYF
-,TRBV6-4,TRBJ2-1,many,TGTGCCAGCAGTGACTCGATGGGGGCGGGTGAGCAGTTCTTC,CASSDSMGAGEQFF
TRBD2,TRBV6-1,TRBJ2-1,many,TGTGCCAGCAAGTCTGGGACTAGCGGGAACAATGAGCAGTTCTTC,CASKSGTSGNNEQFF
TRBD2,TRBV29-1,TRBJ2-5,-,TGCAGCGCCGGGGGGGGCTACCTCCCAGAGACCCAGTACTTC,CSAGGGYLPETQYF
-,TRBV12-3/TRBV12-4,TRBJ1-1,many,TGTGCCAGCAGCGAGGGACGGAAGAACACTGAAGCTTTCTTT,CASSEGRKNTEAFF
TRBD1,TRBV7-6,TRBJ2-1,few,TGTGCCAGCAGCTTAGTAAGGACAGGGGACAATGAGCAGTTCTTC,CASSLVRTGDNEQFF
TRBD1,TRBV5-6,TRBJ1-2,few,TGTGCCAGCAGCTTGATGGCAGGGGGCGATTATGGCTACACCTTC,CASSLMAGGDYGYTF
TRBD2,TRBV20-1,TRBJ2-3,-,TGCAGTGCTAGTGAACTAGCGGGGAAGGAGGGCGGCACAGATACGCAGTATTTT,CSASELAGKEGGTDTQYF
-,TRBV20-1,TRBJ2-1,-,TGCAGTGCTGGGGGGAGGACCCACGCTGAGCAGTTCTTC,CSAGGRTHAEQFF
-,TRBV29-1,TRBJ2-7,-,TGCAGCGTTGATTCGGACATGCCCTACGAGCAGTACTTC,CSVDSDMPYEQYF
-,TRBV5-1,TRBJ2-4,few,TGCGCCAGCAGCTTGAGTATAGCCAAAAACATTCAGTACTTC,CASSLSIAKNIQYF
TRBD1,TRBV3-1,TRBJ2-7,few,TGTGCCAGCAGCCACCAGATCAGGACAGGGAAGGACTACGAGCAGTACTTC,CASSHQIRTGKDYEQYF
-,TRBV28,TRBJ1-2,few,TGTGCCAGCAGCAAAGAGGGGGTAGCTAACTATGGCTACACCTTC,CASSKEGVANYGYTF
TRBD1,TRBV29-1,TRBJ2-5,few,TGCAGCGTTGAACTAGGGGGCCCAAAGACCCAGTACTTC,CSVELGGPKTQYF
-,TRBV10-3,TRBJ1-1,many,TGTGCCATCAGTGATTCCGGATTAGGAACTGAAGCTTTCTTT,CAISDSGLGTEAFF
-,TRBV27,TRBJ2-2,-,TGTGCCAGCAGTTCACGAGTGGCCGGGGAGCTGTTTTTT,CASSSRVAGELFF
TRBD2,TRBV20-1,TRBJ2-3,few,TGCAGTGCTGAGACTAGCGGGGTTCGAACGGATACGCAGTATTTT,CSAETSGVRTDTQYF
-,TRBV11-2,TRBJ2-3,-,TGTGCCAGCAGCTCTGAGGGGACGACAGATACGCAGTATTTT,CASSSEGTTDTQYF
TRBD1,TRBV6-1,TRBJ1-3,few,TGTGCCAGCAAAAAAACAGGGGGCTCACGGAACACCATATATTTT,CASKKTGGSRNTIYF
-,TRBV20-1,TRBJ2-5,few,TGCAGTGCTACACAGGGTGCAGAGACCCAGTACTTC,CSATQGAETQYF
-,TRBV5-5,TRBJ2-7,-,TGTGCCAGCAGCTTGGACTTGGGTGGTGGGCAGTACTTC,CASSLDLGGGQYF
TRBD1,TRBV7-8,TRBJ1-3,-,TGTGCCAGCAGCCAGTCACTGTACCGGGACAGGGTTAGTGGAAACACCATATATTTT,CASSQSLYRDRVSGNTIYF
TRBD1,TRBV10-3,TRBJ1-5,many,TGTGCCATCAGTGAGTCAGGGACAGCCCTTAATCAGCCCCAGCATTTT,CAISESGTALNQPQHF
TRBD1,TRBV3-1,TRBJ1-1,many,TGTGCCAGCAGCCAACAGACAGGGCTCACTGAAGCTTTCTTT,CASSQQTGLTEAFF
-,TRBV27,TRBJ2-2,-,TGTGCCAGCAGTTTATATACAGGAGCCGGGGAGCTGTTTTTT,CASSLYTGAGELFF